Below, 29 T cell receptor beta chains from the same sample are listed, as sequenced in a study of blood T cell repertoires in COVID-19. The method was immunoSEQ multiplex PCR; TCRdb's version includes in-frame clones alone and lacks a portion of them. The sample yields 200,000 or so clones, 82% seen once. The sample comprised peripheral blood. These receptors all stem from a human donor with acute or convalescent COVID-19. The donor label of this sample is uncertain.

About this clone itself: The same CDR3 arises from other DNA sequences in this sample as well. CDR3 DNA sequence: TGCGCCAGCAGTCTCGGACTAGCACCTTCCTACAATGAGCAGTTCTTC. Translated: CASSLGLAPSYNEQFF. The V and J genes are TRBV5-1 and TRBJ2-1, with 8 bases lining up with TRBD2. Germline V gene lookup returns CDR1 SGHRS and CDR2 YFSETQ. The CDR3 sequence is 16 residues long. The V and J ends lost 5 bases and 1 base, in that order; junction bases with no gene match: 8.

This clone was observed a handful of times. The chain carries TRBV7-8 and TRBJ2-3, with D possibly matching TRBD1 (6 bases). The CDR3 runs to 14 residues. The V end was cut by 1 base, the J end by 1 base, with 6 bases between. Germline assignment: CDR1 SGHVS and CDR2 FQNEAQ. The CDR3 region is CASSLDRGTDTQYF. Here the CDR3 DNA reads TGTGCCAGCAGCTTAGACAGGGGCACAGATACGCAGTATTTT.

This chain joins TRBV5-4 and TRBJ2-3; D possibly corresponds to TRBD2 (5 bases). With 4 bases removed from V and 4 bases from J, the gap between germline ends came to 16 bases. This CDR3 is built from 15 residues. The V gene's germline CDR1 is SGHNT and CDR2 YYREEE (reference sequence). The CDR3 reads CASSTGLATSDTQYF. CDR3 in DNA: TGTGCCAGCAGCACGGGCCTAGCTACTTCAGATACGCAGTATTTT.

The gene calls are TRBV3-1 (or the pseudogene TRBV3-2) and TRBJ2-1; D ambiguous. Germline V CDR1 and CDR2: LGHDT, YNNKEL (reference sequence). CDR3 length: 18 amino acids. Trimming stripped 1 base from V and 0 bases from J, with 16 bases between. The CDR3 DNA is TGTGCCAGCAGCCAAGGTATTGACGGAGCCGGCTCCTACAATGAGCAGTTCTTC. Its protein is CASSQGIDGAGSYNEQFF.

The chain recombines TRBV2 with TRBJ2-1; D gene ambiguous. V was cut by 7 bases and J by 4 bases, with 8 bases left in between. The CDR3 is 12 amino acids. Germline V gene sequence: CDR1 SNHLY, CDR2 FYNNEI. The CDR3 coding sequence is TGTGCCAGCAAACCAGTTTACAATGAGCAGTTCTTC. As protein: CASKPVYNEQFF.

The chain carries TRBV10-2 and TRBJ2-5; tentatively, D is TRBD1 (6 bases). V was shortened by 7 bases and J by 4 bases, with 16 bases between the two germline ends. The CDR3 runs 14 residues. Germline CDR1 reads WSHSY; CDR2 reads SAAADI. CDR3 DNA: TGCGCCAGCATGGGGGTACAGGGTCGAGAGACCCAGTACTTC. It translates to CASMGVQGRETQYF.

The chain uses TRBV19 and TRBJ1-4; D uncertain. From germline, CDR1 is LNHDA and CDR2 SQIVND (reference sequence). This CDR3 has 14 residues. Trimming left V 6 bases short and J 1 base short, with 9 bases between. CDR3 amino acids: CASRIFGTNEKLFF. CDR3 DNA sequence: TGTGCCAGTAGGATATTCGGAACTAATGAAAAACTGTTTTTT.

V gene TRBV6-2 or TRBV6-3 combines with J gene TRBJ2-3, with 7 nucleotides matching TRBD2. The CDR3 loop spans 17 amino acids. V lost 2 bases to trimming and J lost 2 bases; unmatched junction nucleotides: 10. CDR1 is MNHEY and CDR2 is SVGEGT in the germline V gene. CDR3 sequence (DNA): TGTGCCAGCAGTTACGTCTTAGGCCTAGCGGACACAGATACGCAGTATTTT. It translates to CASSYVLGLADTDTQYF.

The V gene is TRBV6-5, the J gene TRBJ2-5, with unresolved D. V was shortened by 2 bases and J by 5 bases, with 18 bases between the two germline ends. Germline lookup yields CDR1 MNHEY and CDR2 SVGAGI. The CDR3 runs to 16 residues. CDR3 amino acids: CASSYNPYPSRETQYF. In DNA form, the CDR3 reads TGTGCCAGCAGTTACAACCCCTATCCCTCACGGGAGACCCAGTACTTC.

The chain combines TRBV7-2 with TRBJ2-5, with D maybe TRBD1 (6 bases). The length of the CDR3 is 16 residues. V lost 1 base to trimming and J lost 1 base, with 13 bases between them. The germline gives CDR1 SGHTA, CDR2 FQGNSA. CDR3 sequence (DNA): TGTGCCAGCAGCTTAGATAGAACAGGGTCCCAAGAGACCCAGTACTTC. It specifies CASSLDRTGSQETQYF.

The CDR3 DNA is TGTGCCAGCAGCGGGGTATTCGACAGGGGAGGCACTGAAGCTTTCTTT. Translation gives CASSGVFDRGGTEAFF. The chain links TRBV21-1 to TRBJ1-1; TRBD1, as called in the table, went unchecked against the DNA. TRBV21-1 is termed a pseudogene. This CDR3 region has 16 residues.

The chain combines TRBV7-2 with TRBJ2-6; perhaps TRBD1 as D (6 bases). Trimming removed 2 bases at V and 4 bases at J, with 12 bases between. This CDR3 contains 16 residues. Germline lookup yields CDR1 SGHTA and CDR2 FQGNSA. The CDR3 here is CASSLYQGQGANVLTF. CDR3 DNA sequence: TGTGCCAGCAGCTTATACCAGGGGCAAGGGGCCAACGTCCTGACTTTC.

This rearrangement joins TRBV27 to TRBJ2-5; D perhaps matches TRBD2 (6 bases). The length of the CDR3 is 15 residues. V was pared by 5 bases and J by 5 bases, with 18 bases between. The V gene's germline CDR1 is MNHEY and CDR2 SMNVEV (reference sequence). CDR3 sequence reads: CASSHSARGRETQYF. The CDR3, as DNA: TGTGCCAGCAGTCACTCAGCCAGAGGGAGGGAGACCCAGTACTTC.

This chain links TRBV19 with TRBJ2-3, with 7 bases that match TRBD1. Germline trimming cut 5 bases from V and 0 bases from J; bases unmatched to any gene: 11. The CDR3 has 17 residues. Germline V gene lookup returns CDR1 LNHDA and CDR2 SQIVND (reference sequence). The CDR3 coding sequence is TGTGCCAGTAGTCCGAGCCGGGACAGACTGAGCACAGATACGCAGTATTTT. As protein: CASSPSRDRLSTDTQYF.

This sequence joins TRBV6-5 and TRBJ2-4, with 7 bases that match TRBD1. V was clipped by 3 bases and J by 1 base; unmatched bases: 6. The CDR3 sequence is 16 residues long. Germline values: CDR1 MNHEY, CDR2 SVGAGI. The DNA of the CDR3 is TGTGCCAGCAGTTATGACAGGGCAGGGGCCAAAAACATTCAGTACTTC. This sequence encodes CASSYDRAGAKNIQYF.

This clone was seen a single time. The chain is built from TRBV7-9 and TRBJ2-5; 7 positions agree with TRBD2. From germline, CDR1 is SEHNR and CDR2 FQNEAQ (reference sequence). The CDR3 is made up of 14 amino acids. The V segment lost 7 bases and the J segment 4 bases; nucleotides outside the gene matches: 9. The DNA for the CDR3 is TGTGCCAGCACCAACCCGGGGAGGGTAGAGACCCAGTACTTC. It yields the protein CASTNPGRVETQYF.

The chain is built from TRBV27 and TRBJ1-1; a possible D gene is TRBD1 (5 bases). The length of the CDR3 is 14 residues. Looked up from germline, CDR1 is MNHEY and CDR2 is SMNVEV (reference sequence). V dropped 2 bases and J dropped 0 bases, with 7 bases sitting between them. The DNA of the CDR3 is TGTGCCAGCAGTTTAAACAGGTTGAACACTGAAGCTTTCTTT. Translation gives CASSLNRLNTEAFF.

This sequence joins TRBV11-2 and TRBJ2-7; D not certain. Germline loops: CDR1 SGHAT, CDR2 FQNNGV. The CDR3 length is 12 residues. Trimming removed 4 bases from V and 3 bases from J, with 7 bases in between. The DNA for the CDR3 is TGTGCCAGCAGCTCCTCCAGCTACGAGCAGTACTTC. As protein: CASSSSSYEQYF.

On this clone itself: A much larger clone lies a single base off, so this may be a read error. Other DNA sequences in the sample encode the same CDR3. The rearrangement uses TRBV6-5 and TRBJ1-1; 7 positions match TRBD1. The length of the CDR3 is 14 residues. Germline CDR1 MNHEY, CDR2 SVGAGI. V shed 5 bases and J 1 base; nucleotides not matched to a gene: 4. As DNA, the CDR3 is TGTGCCAGCAGTCGGGACAGTCCGAACACTGAAGCTTTCTTT. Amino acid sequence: CASSRDSPNTEAFF.

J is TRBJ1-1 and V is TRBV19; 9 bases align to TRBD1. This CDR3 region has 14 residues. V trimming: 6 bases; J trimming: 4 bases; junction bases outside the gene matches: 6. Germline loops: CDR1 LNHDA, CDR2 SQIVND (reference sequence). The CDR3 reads CASRRTGGTTEAFF. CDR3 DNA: TGTGCCAGTAGGAGAACAGGGGGCACCACTGAAGCTTTCTTT.

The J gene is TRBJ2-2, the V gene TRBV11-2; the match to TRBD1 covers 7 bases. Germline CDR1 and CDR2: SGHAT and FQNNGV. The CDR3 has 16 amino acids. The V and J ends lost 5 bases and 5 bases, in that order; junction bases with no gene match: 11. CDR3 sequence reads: CASSPLEGALTGELFF. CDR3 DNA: TGTGCCAGCAGCCCCCTAGAGGGGGCGCTGACCGGGGAGCTGTTTTTT.

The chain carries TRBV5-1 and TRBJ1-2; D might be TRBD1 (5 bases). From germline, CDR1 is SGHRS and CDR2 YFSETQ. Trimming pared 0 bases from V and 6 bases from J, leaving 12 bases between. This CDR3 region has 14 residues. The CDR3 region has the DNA TGCGCCAGCAGCTTGGTGGGCAGGACAAATGGCTACACCTTC. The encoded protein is CASSLVGRTNGYTF.

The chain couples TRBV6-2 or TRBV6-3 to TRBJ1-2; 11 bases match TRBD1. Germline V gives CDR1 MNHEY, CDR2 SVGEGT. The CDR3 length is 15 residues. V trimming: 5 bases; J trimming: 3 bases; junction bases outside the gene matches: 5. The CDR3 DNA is TGTGCCAGCAGTCGAGGACAGGGGGCCCACTATGGCTACACCTTC. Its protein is CASSRGQGAHYGYTF.

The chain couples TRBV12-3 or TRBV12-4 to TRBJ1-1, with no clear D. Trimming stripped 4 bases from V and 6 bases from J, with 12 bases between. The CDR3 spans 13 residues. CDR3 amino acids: CASSSNRVAEAFF. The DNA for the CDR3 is TGTGCCAGCAGTTCAAACAGAGTTGCTGAAGCTTTCTTT.

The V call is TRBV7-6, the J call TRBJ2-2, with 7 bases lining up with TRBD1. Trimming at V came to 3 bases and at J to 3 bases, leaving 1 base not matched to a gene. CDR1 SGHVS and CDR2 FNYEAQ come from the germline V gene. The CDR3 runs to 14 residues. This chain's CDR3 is CASSFGQDTGELFF. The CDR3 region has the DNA TGTGCCAGCAGCTTCGGACAGGACACCGGGGAGCTGTTTTTT. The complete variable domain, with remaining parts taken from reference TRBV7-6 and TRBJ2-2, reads GAGVSQSPRYKVTKRGQDVALRCDPISGHVSLYWYRQALGQGPEFLTYFNYEAQQDKSGLPNDRFSAERPEGSISTLTIQRTEQRDSAMYRCASSFGQDTGELFFGEGSRLTVL.

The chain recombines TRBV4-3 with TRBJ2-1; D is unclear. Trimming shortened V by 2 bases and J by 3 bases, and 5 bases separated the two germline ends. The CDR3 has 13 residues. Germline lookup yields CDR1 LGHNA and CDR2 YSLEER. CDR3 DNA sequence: TGCGCCAGCAGCCAACAAAACTACAATGAGCAGTTCTTC. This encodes CASSQQNYNEQFF.

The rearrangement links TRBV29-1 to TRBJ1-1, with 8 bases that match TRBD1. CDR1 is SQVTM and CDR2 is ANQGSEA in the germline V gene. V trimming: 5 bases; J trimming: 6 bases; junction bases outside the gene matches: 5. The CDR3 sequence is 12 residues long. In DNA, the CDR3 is TGCAGCGTTAACAGGGGGGAGGCTGAAGCTTTCTTT. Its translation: CSVNRGEAEAFF.

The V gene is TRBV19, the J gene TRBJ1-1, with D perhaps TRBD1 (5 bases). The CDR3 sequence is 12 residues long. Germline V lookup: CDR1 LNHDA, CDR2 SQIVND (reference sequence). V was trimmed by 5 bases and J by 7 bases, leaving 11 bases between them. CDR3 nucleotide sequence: TGTGCCAGTAGTGTCCAGGGAGGTGAAGCTTTCTTT. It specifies CASSVQGGEAFF.

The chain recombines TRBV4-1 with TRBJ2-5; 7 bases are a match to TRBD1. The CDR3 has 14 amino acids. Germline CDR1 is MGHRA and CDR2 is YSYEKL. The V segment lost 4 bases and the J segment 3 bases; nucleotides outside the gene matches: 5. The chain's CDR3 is CASSPRDSKETQYF. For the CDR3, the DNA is TGCGCCAGCAGCCCCCGGGACAGCAAAGAGACCCAGTACTTC.